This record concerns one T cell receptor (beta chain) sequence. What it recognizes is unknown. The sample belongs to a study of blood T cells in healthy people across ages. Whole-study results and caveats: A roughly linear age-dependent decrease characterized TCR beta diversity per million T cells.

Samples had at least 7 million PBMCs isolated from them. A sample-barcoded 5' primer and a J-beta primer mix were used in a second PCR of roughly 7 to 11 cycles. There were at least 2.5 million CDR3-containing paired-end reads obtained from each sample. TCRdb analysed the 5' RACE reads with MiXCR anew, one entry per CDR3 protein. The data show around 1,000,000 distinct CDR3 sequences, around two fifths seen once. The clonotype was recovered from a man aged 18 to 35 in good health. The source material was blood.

This chain's CDR3 is CASSLLRRKGNTEAFF. CDR3 bases: TGTGCCAGCAGCTTATTGCGGAGGAAAGGGAACACTGAAGCTTTCTTT. This chain joins TRBV7-3 and TRBJ1-1; no firm D call. The CDR3 sequence is 16 residues long. Trimming left V 2 bases short and J 1 base short, with 14 bases between. The germline CDR1 and CDR2 sequences are SGHTA and FQGTGA.